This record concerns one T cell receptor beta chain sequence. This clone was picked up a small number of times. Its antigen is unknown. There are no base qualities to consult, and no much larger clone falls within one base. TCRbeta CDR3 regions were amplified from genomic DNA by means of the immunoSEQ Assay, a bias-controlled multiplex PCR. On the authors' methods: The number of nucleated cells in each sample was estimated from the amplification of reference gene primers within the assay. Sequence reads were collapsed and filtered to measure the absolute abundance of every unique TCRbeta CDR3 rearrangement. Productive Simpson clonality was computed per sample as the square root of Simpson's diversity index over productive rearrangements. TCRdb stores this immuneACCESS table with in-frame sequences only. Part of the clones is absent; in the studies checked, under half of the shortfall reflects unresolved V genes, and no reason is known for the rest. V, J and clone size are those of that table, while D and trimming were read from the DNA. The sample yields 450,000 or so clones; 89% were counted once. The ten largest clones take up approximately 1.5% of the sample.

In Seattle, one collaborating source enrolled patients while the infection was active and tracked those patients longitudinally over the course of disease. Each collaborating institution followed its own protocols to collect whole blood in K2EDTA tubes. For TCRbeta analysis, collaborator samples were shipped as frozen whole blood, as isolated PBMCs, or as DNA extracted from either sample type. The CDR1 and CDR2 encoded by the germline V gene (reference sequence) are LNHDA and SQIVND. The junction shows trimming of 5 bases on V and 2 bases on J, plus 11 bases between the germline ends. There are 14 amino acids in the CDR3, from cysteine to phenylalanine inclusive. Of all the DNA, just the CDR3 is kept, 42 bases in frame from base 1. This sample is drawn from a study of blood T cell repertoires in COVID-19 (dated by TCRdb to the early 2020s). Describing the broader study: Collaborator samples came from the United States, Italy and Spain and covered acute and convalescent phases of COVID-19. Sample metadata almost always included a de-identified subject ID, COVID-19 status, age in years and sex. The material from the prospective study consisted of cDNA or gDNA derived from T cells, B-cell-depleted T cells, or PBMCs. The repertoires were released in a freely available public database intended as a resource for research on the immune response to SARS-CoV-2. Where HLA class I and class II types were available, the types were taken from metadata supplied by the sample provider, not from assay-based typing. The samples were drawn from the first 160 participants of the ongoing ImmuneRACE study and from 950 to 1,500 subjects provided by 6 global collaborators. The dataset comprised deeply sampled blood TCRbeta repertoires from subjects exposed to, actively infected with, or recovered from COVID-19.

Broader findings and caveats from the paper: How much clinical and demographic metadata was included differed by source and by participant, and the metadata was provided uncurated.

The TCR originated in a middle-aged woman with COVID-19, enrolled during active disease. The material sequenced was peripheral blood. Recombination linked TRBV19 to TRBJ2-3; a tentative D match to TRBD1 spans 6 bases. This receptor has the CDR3 CASSRDILTDTQYF. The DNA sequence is TGTGCCAGTAGTCGGGACATACTCACAGATACGCAGTATTTT.